One sample yielded the 12 T cell receptor beta chains listed below, sequenced in a study of cytomegalovirus exposure and HLA in healthy donors. Both 60 Vbeta primers and 13 Jbeta primers went into the PCR. Clones were read by immunoSEQ multiplex PCR, and TCRdb kept only the in-frame ones, dropping some. Here the sample spans 190,000 or so clones, roughly 78% being singletons. The sequenced sample consisted of PBMCs. The source is a boy between 5 and 17 years old in good health and CMV-seronegative.

This chain uses TRBV10-3 with TRBJ1-2; TRBD1 matches at 10 bases. The CDR3 runs to 17 residues. The V segment lost 3 bases and the J segment 6 bases; nucleotides outside the gene matches: 13. Germline CDR1 is ENHRY and CDR2 is SYGVKD. As DNA, the CDR3 is TGTGCCATCAGTGAAGAGCTATCGGGACAGGGGACTGATGGCTACACCTTC. Its translation is CAISEELSGQGTDGYTF.

The V and J genes are TRBV30 and TRBJ2-3, with 11 nucleotides matching TRBD2. After removal of 1 base from V and 2 bases from J, the junction contained 2 bases not matched to a gene. The CDR3 runs to 15 residues. CDR1 is GTSNPN and CDR2 is SVGIG in the germline V gene (reference sequence). The CDR3 nucleotides read TGTGCCTGGAGTGCTAGCGGGGGGTACACAGATACGCAGTATTTT. Its protein product is CAWSASGGYTDTQYF.

J is TRBJ1-4 and V is TRBV7-9; D uncertain. Trimming removed 5 bases at V and 8 bases at J, with 24 bases between. The CDR3 spans 17 residues. The germline gives CDR1 SEHNR, CDR2 FQNEAQ (reference sequence). The CDR3 here is CASSAHGRSPGIEKLFF. The CDR3 nucleotides are TGTGCCAGCAGCGCGCACGGGAGATCTCCCGGGATAGAAAAACTGTTTTTT.

This rearrangement joins TRBV6-1 to TRBJ1-1; the match to TRBD1 covers 10 bases. The CDR3 contains 13 residues. Per the germline V gene, CDR1 is MNHNS and CDR2 is SASEGT. The trim removed 7 bases at V and 6 bases at J, leaving 5 bases unmatched. CDR3 nucleotides: TGTGCCAGCACGAGACAGGGGGCCGCTGAAGCTTTCTTT. Protein sequence: CASTRQGAAEAFF.

The rearrangement uses TRBV7-9 and TRBJ1-1; possibly TRBD1 for D (5 bases). The CDR3 has 16 amino acids. Germline V gene lookup returns CDR1 SEHNR and CDR2 FQNEAQ (reference sequence). V was clipped by 5 bases and J by 1 base, with 17 bases between them. This CDR3 reads CASSNPSRGKNTEAFF. DNA of the CDR3: TGTGCCAGCAGCAACCCTTCGCGGGGCAAGAACACTGAAGCTTTCTTT.

The rearrangement joins TRBV11-3 to TRBJ2-2; weak D call: TRBD2 (6 bases). Germline V gene lookup returns CDR1 SGHNT and CDR2 YENEEA. The ends were cut back, 5 bases at V and 6 bases at J, with 22 bases in the middle. The CDR3 is made up of 17 amino acids. DNA of the CDR3: TGTGCCAGCAGCCACCTGTTTAGCGGAGATGAATCCGGGGAGCTGTTTTTT. Translated, it gives CASSHLFSGDESGELFF.

The chain carries TRBV5-6 and TRBJ2-3; no definite D call. The CDR3 extends over 14 amino acids. Germline CDR1 and CDR2: SGHDT and YYEEEE. With 0 bases removed from V and 1 base from J, the gap between germline ends came to 6 bases. The CDR3, as DNA: TGTGCCAGCAGCTTGGGTGGAGGCACAGATACGCAGTATTTT. Protein: CASSLGGGTDTQYF.

V gene TRBV19 combines with J gene TRBJ2-2, with 9 bases fitting TRBD1. Germline values: CDR1 LNHDA, CDR2 SQIVND (reference sequence). CDR3 length: 16 amino acids. V shed 3 bases, J shed 3 bases, and the junction held 5 bases outside the gene matches. The DNA for the CDR3 is TGTGCCAGTAGTATCAGGACAGGGGCCTACACCGGGGAGCTGTTTTTT. It yields the protein CASSIRTGAYTGELFF. The full variable domain, completed using reference TRBV19 and TRBJ2-2, is DGGITQSPKYLFRKEGQNVTLSCEQNLNHDAMYWYRQDPGQGLRLIYYSQIVNDFQKGDIAEGYSVSREKKESFPLTVTSAQKNPTAFYLCASSIRTGAYTGELFFGEGSRLTVL.

The genes are TRBV9 and TRBJ2-1; the match to TRBD2 covers 9 bases. The CDR3 spans 13 residues. The germline CDR1 and CDR2 sequences are SGDLS and YYNGEE. V shed 0 bases, J shed 9 bases, and the junction held 1 base outside the gene matches. The CDR3, as DNA: TGTGCCAGCAGCGTAGGGACTAGCGTTGAGCAGTTCTTC. Protein: CASSVGTSVEQFF.

The rearrangement links TRBV5-5 to TRBJ2-1; 10 nucleotides agree with TRBD2. V shed 6 bases and J 1 base; nucleotides not matched to a gene: 7. This CDR3 is 16 amino acids long. The germline V gene has CDR1 SGHKS and CDR2 YYEKEE (reference sequence). The CDR3 protein is CASTLAGPISYNEQFF. CDR3 nucleotides: TGTGCCAGCACACTAGCGGGGCCTATATCCTACAATGAGCAGTTCTTC.

This chain links TRBV28 with TRBJ1-3; D unclear. V gave up 5 bases and J gave up 0 bases, with 14 bases separating them. The CDR3 is 16 amino acids. Germline lookup yields CDR1 MDHEN and CDR2 SYDVKM. The CDR3 DNA sequence: TGTGCCAGCAGTCTCCACGGGATACCCTCTGGAAACACCATATATTTT. Translated: CASSLHGIPSGNTIYF.

Only one count was recorded for this clone. The chain links TRBV7-9 to TRBJ2-7; TRBD1 aligns across 7 bases. Germline V lookup: CDR1 SEHNR, CDR2 FQNEAQ (reference sequence). The CDR3 is made up of 15 amino acids. Trimming took 5 bases from V and 1 from J; bases not matched to a gene: 8. Here the CDR3 DNA reads TGTGCCAGCAGCAATGACAGGGCGGCTTCCTACGAGCAGTACTTC. Residues: CASSNDRAASYEQYF. The full variable domain, rest sourced from reference TRBV7-9 and TRBJ2-7, is DTGVSQNPRHKITKRGQNVTFRCDPISEHNRLYWYRQTLGQGPEFLTYFQNEAQLEKSRLLSDRFSAERPKGSFSTLEIQRTEQGDSAMYLCASSNDRAASYEQYFGPGTRLTVT.